A selection of T cell receptor beta chains follows, all from one sample in a study of cytomegalovirus exposure and HLA in healthy donors. Sequencing was performed with immunoSEQ multiplex PCR; in TCRdb, only in-frame clones are kept and a portion is missing. The table records 100,000 to 150,000 clones, around 77% of them present only once. Sequencing was carried out using PBMCs. Receptors were obtained from a male donor in good health and CMV-seropositive. Both conserved end residues are part of each CDR3. Each record gives: clone size, CDR3 length, V gene, CDR3 protein. The size field is filled for only some rows; it gives once, few, many or a size class.

clone_size: -
cdr3_length: 14
v_call: TRBV2
cdr3_aa: CASSSLGRNTEAFF

clone_size: few
cdr3_length: 17
v_call: TRBV27
cdr3_aa: CASSFTSGRALGGEQYF

clone_size: -
cdr3_length: 13
v_call: TRBV29-1
cdr3_aa: CSVAGGPNYGYTF

clone_size: -
cdr3_length: 15
v_call: TRBV7-3
cdr3_aa: CASSKDRGNTGELFF

clone_size: -
cdr3_length: 14
v_call: TRBV6-1
cdr3_aa: CARGTTGEGEKLFF

clone_size: few
cdr3_length: 15
v_call: TRBV5-1
cdr3_aa: CASSLGQEWGTEAFF

clone_size: -
cdr3_length: 12
v_call: TRBV28
cdr3_aa: CASSWGGQPQHF

clone_size: -
cdr3_length: 16
v_call: TRBV9
cdr3_aa: CASSVGGLAGGHTQYF

clone_size: -
cdr3_length: 14
v_call: TRBV9
cdr3_aa: CASSVAGGWTEAFF

clone_size: -
cdr3_length: 15
v_call: TRBV6-5
cdr3_aa: CASSPRGIMNTEAFF

clone_size: -
cdr3_length: 15
v_call: TRBV7-3
cdr3_aa: CASSLRRGSSYEQYF

clone_size: -
cdr3_length: 13
v_call: TRBV5-1
cdr3_aa: CASSLELNYGYTF

clone_size: -
cdr3_length: 11
v_call: TRBV20-1
cdr3_aa: CSAGREEGYTF

clone_size: -
cdr3_length: 12
v_call: TRBV2
cdr3_aa: CASSGGDYGYTF

clone_size: -
cdr3_length: 17
v_call: TRBV9
cdr3_aa: CASSVGLAGASYNEQFF

clone_size: -
cdr3_length: 14
v_call: TRBV15
cdr3_aa: CATSRGGTANEQFF

clone_size: once
cdr3_length: 14
v_call: TRBV11-2
cdr3_aa: CASSLSSSNYGYTF

clone_size: -
cdr3_length: 16
v_call: TRBV27
cdr3_aa: CASSFRGSNMAYEQYF

clone_size: -
cdr3_length: 16
v_call: TRBV5-1
cdr3_aa: CASSLARAGLIYEQYF

clone_size: -
cdr3_length: 18
v_call: TRBV12-1
cdr3_aa: CASSCGTSAGGGTDTQYF

clone_size: -
cdr3_length: 12
v_call: TRBV2
cdr3_aa: CASSSNTGELFF

clone_size: once
cdr3_length: 16
v_call: TRBV6-1
cdr3_aa: CASSATSGGSYNEQFF

clone_size: -
cdr3_length: 17
v_call: TRBV29-1
cdr3_aa: CSVGGGTSGASTDTQYF

clone_size: -
cdr3_length: 18
v_call: TRBV13
cdr3_aa: CASSLSFAGGVVTDTQYF

clone_size: -
cdr3_length: 13
v_call: TRBV19
cdr3_aa: CASSIAGVETQYF

clone_size: -
cdr3_length: 17
v_call: TRBV10-3
cdr3_aa: CAISEHAGTGSDNEQFF

clone_size: -
cdr3_length: 16
v_call: TRBV5-1
cdr3_aa: CASSFDGQGASYGYTF

clone_size: -
cdr3_length: 18
v_call: TRBV18
cdr3_aa: CASSPLPGVAANTGELFF

clone_size: -
cdr3_length: 14
v_call: TRBV10-3
cdr3_aa: CAITSGGAGNTQYF

clone_size: once
cdr3_length: 14
v_call: TRBV27
cdr3_aa: CASSYSGGLRPLHF

clone_size: -
cdr3_length: 15
v_call: TRBV18
cdr3_aa: CASSPRTGTGNTIYF

clone_size: -
cdr3_length: 14
v_call: TRBV7-9
cdr3_aa: CASRRGGEEETQYF

clone_size: -
cdr3_length: 13
v_call: TRBV9
cdr3_aa: CASSVDPGTEAFF

clone_size: -
cdr3_length: 12
v_call: TRBV27
cdr3_aa: CASSILPRAYTF

clone_size: once
cdr3_length: 15
v_call: TRBV4-1
cdr3_aa: CASRSLAGFTDTQYF

clone_size: once
cdr3_length: 18
v_call: TRBV5-4
cdr3_aa: CASSSYYSAGTGSETQYF

clone_size: -
cdr3_length: 18
v_call: TRBV7-6
cdr3_aa: CASSLDIRGARSHYEQYF

clone_size: -
cdr3_length: 15
v_call: TRBV7-2
cdr3_aa: CASSSLRGALYEQYF

clone_size: -
cdr3_length: 13
v_call: TRBV19
cdr3_aa: CASSIILAAEAFF

clone_size: -
cdr3_length: 15
v_call: TRBV5-1
cdr3_aa: CASSLTAGTGAGYTF

clone_size: once
cdr3_length: 15
v_call: TRBV28
cdr3_aa: CASSSGQGYKYEQYF

clone_size: few
cdr3_length: 15
v_call: TRBV6-4
cdr3_aa: CASSEGRSGANVLTF

clone_size: few
cdr3_length: 14
v_call: TRBV6-1
cdr3_aa: CASSVAGGFETQYF

clone_size: -
cdr3_length: 15
v_call: TRBV11-2
cdr3_aa: CASSPGLANSYEQYF

clone_size: once
cdr3_length: 12
v_call: TRBV28
cdr3_aa: CASSLGGYEQYF

clone_size: -
cdr3_length: 16
v_call: TRBV6-5
cdr3_aa: CASSSEGLAGGNTQYF

clone_size: -
cdr3_length: 15
v_call: TRBV5-1
cdr3_aa: CASSLLPAGENIQYF

clone_size: -
cdr3_length: 15
v_call: TRBV5-4
cdr3_aa: CASSRDSVSGNTIYF

clone_size: -
cdr3_length: 15
v_call: TRBV14
cdr3_aa: CASSQTGDYPYEQYF

clone_size: -
cdr3_length: 15
v_call: TRBV14
cdr3_aa: CASSLSGSLSYEQYF

clone_size: -
cdr3_length: 21
v_call: TRBV7-3
cdr3_aa: CASSLGLKGLAGGTSYNEQFF

clone_size: -
cdr3_length: 15
v_call: TRBV6-1
cdr3_aa: CASSESEGASYEQYF

clone_size: -
cdr3_length: 15
v_call: TRBV15
cdr3_aa: CATSLGTESTDTQYF

clone_size: -
cdr3_length: 14
v_call: TRBV25-1
cdr3_aa: CASSEWAGEYEQYF

clone_size: -
cdr3_length: 15
v_call: TRBV18
cdr3_aa: CASSPPDRGSETQYF

clone_size: -
cdr3_length: 13
v_call: TRBV6-4
cdr3_aa: CASSDGTGLGYTF

clone_size: -
cdr3_length: 16
v_call: TRBV7-2
cdr3_aa: CASSLTAGTATYGYTF

clone_size: -
cdr3_length: 14
v_call: TRBV2
cdr3_aa: CASSLDLHTGELFF

clone_size: -
cdr3_length: 11
v_call: TRBV20-1
cdr3_aa: CSARRQSKAFF